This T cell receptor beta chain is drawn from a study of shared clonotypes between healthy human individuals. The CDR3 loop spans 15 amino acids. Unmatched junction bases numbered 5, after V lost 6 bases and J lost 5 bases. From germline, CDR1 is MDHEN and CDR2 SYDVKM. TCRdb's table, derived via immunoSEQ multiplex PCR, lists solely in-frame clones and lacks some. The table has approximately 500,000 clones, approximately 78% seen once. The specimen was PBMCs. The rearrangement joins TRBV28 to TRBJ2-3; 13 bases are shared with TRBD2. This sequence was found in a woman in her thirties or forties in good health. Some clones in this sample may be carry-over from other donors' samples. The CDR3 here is CASSTLAGGLDTQYF. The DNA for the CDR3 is TGTGCCAGCAGCACACTAGCGGGAGGGCTAGATACGCAGTATTTT.